Listed below are T cell receptor beta chains from one sample, sequenced in a study of cytomegalovirus exposure and HLA in healthy donors. The method was immunoSEQ multiplex PCR; TCRdb's version includes in-frame clones alone and lacks a portion of them. Of some 150,000 clones listed, around 79% are singletons. Sequencing was performed on PBMCs. The source is a man aged 35 to 55 in good health and CMV-seronegative. Each CDR3 is given with its conserved first and last residue. Fields, in order: J gene, CDR3 length, D gene, clone size, V gene, CDR3 protein, CDR3 DNA. A D gene is named only where the DNA matches it firmly. Clone sizes are given selectively: once, few, many, or a class where the clone is expanded.

J: TRBJ2-4
length: 14
D: TRBD2
size: -
V: TRBV10-3
CDR3: CAISDGLEENIQYF
DNA: TGTGCCATCAGTGACGGACTAGAGGAAAACATTCAGTACTTC

J: TRBJ1-2
length: 13
D: -
size: few
V: TRBV6-5
CDR3: CASSYFSRYGYTF
DNA: TGTGCCAGCAGTTACTTTAGCCGGTATGGCTACACCTTC

J: TRBJ2-1
length: 12
D: TRBD1
size: once
V: TRBV29-1
CDR3: CSGGTDYNEQFF
DNA: TGCAGCGGAGGGACAGACTACAATGAGCAGTTCTTC

J: TRBJ1-2
length: 13
D: TRBD1
size: -
V: TRBV30
CDR3: CAWRAGGNYGYTF
DNA: TGTGCCTGGAGGGCAGGGGGAAACTATGGCTACACCTTC

J: TRBJ2-3
length: 15
D: -
size: -
V: TRBV4-2
CDR3: CASSRTLGSTDTQYF
DNA: TGTGCCAGCAGCCGCACACTGGGGAGCACAGATACGCAGTACTTT

J: TRBJ2-3
length: 12
D: TRBD2
size: -
V: TRBV27
CDR3: CASRAGVDTQYF
DNA: TGTGCCAGCAGGGCGGGGGTAGATACGCAGTATTTT

J: TRBJ1-4
length: 18
D: TRBD1
size: -
V: TRBV7-8
CDR3: CASSLRRGQDRANEKLFF
DNA: TGTGCCAGCAGCCTCCGGAGGGGACAGGACCGGGCTAATGAAAAACTGTTTTTT

J: TRBJ2-3
length: 14
D: -
size: -
V: TRBV27
CDR3: CASSFGQGPDTQYF
DNA: TGTGCCAGCAGTTTTGGGCAGGGTCCGGATACGCAGTATTTT

J: TRBJ2-7
length: 15
D: -
size: -
V: TRBV6-1
CDR3: CASAMGHWVGKEQYF
DNA: TGTGCCAGCGCCATGGGACACTGGGTGGGTAAGGAGCAGTACTTC

J: TRBJ2-2
length: 14
D: TRBD1
size: -
V: TRBV7-2
CDR3: CASRQQGGGGELFF
DNA: TGTGCCAGCAGACAACAGGGGGGCGGCGGGGAGCTGTTTTTT

J: TRBJ2-7
length: 18
D: TRBD2
size: -
V: TRBV5-1
CDR3: CASSQKGLAGDIAYEQYF
DNA: TGCGCCAGCAGCCAAAAGGGACTAGCGGGAGATATCGCCTACGAGCAGTACTTC

J: TRBJ2-5
length: 16
D: TRBD2
size: -
V: TRBV5-6
CDR3: CASSFTGLAGGETQYF
DNA: TGTGCCAGCAGCTTTACCGGTCTAGCGGGGGGGGAGACCCAGTACTTC

J: TRBJ2-3
length: 13
D: -
size: -
V: TRBV2
CDR3: CASSLLLVDTQYF
DNA: TGTGCCAGCAGCCTGTTACTAGTCGATACGCAGTATTTT

J: TRBJ1-1
length: 13
D: -
size: -
V: TRBV9
CDR3: CASSVATNTEAFF
DNA: TGTGCCAGCAGCGTAGCTACTAACACTGAAGCTTTCTTT

J: TRBJ2-2
length: 17
D: TRBD2
size: -
V: TRBV27
CDR3: CAGAMIGPSGKVGELFF
DNA: TGTGCCGGGGCAATGATCGGGCCTAGCGGGAAAGTCGGGGAGCTGTTTTTT

J: TRBJ2-7
length: 14
D: TRBD2
size: few
V: TRBV5-6
CDR3: CASSLSGRLYEQYF
DNA: TGTGCCAGCAGCTTGAGCGGGAGACTCTACGAGCAGTACTTC

J: TRBJ1-2
length: 14
D: TRBD1
size: -
V: TRBV19
CDR3: CASSGQGAFYGYTF
DNA: TGTGCCAGTAGTGGACAGGGGGCTTTCTATGGCTACACCTTC

J: TRBJ2-1
length: 15
D: -
size: -
V: TRBV21-1
CDR3: CASSNTGVRENEQFF
DNA: TGTGCCAGCAGCAACACAGGGGTCAGGGAAAATGAGCAGTTCTTC

J: TRBJ2-1
length: 12
D: -
size: -
V: TRBV7-9
CDR3: CAGAGTYNEQFF
DNA: TGTGCCGGTGCTGGCACCTACAATGAGCAGTTCTTC

J: TRBJ2-5
length: 18
D: TRBD2
size: -
V: TRBV28
CDR3: CASRNGGLAGPTQETQYF
DNA: TGTGCCAGCAGGAATGGAGGACTAGCGGGCCCCACCCAAGAGACCCAGTACTTC

J: TRBJ2-1
length: 15
D: -
size: -
V: TRBV18
CDR3: CASSRRTAAYNEQFF
DNA: TGTGCCAGCTCACGACGGACAGCTGCCTACAATGAGCAGTTCTTC

J: TRBJ2-3
length: 19
D: TRBD1
size: once
V: TRBV7-9
CDR3: CASSLGYLGATGSTDTQYF
DNA: TGTGCCAGCAGCTTAGGTTATTTGGGTGCGACAGGGTCAACAGATACGCAGTATTTT

J: TRBJ1-1
length: 14
D: -
size: -
V: TRBV2
CDR3: CASSDPTENTEAFF
DNA: TGTGCCAGCAGTGACCCTACAGAGAACACTGAAGCTTTCTTT

J: TRBJ2-7
length: 16
D: -
size: -
V: TRBV27
CDR3: CATAEDSVSYLDEQYF
DNA: TGTGCCACCGCGGAAGACAGCGTCTCTTATCTCGACGAGCAGTACTTC

J: TRBJ1-3
length: 16
D: -
size: once
V: TRBV11-2
CDR3: CASSLVSSFSGNTIYF
DNA: TGTGCCAGCAGCTTAGTCTCGTCCTTCTCTGGAAACACCATATATTTT

J: TRBJ2-1
length: 17
D: TRBD2
size: -
V: TRBV11-2
CDR3: CASSDRTSGSSYNEQFF
DNA: TGTGCCAGCAGCGACCGGACTAGCGGGAGTTCCTACAATGAGCAGTTCTTC

J: TRBJ1-2
length: 14
D: -
size: -
V: TRBV7-9
CDR3: CSSSSPGGRYGYTF
DNA: TGTTCCAGCAGCTCCCCCGGGGGGCGGTATGGCTACACCTTC

J: TRBJ1-1
length: 15
D: -
size: once
V: TRBV7-9
CDR3: CASSLGTAQNTEAFF
DNA: TGTGCCAGCAGCTTAGGGACAGCACAGAACACTGAAGCTTTCTTT

J: TRBJ2-6
length: 16
D: -
size: -
V: TRBV11-3
CDR3: CASSLGPATGANGLTF
DNA: TGTGCCAGCAGCTTAGGACCAGCTACTGGGGCCAACGGCCTGACTTTC

J: TRBJ2-1
length: 19
D: TRBD2
size: -
V: TRBV7-9
CDR3: CSSSLGVLRGRVAYNEQFF
DNA: TGTTCCAGCAGCTTAGGGGTTCTTCGGGGGAGGGTCGCCTACAATGAGCAGTTCTTC

J: TRBJ2-7
length: 14
D: -
size: -
V: TRBV5-5
CDR3: CASSLEQLVYEQYF
DNA: TGTGCCAGCAGCTTAGAACAGCTGGTCTACGAGCAGTACTTC

J: TRBJ2-3
length: 14
D: -
size: -
V: TRBV29-1
CDR3: CSDLDTGRTDTQYF
DNA: TGCAGCGATTTAGACACTGGAAGGACAGATACGCAGTATTTT

J: TRBJ1-1
length: 14
D: -
size: -
V: TRBV19
CDR3: CASGGSGTDPEAFF
DNA: TGTGCCAGTGGAGGGTCGGGCACTGATCCTGAAGCTTTCTTT

J: TRBJ1-6
length: 14
D: TRBD1
size: -
V: TRBV5-1
CDR3: CASSLDRGNSPLHF
DNA: TGCGCCAGCAGCTTGGACAGGGGTAATTCACCCCTCCACTTT

J: TRBJ2-1
length: 14
D: -
size: few
V: TRBV28
CDR3: CASSRPRLDNEQFF
DNA: TGTGCCAGCAGCCGGCCGCGGCTAGACAATGAGCAGTTCTTC

J: TRBJ1-4
length: 11
D: -
size: -
V: TRBV27
CDR3: CASKRDEKLFF
DNA: TGTGCCAGCAAGAGGGATGAAAAACTGTTTTTT

J: TRBJ2-7
length: 17
D: -
size: few
V: TRBV4-2
CDR3: CASSQPRASGATYEQYF
DNA: TGTGCCAGCAGCCAACCTAGGGCCAGCGGAGCTACCTACGAGCAGTACTTC

J: TRBJ2-5
length: 14
D: -
size: -
V: TRBV30
CDR3: CAWSDGFKQETQYF
DNA: TGTGCCTGGAGTGACGGGTTTAAACAAGAGACCCAGTACTTC

J: TRBJ2-7
length: 13
D: TRBD1
size: once
V: TRBV11-2
CDR3: CASSPDRVREQYF
DNA: TGTGCCAGCAGCCCGGACAGGGTTAGGGAGCAGTACTTC

J: TRBJ2-5
length: 9
D: -
size: -
V: TRBV6-6
CDR3: CATGGTQYF
DNA: TGTGCCACCGGGGGGACCCAGTACTTC

J: TRBJ2-7
length: 15
D: -
size: few
V: TRBV5-1
CDR3: CASSLQVTGTGEQYF
DNA: TGCGCCAGCAGCTTACAAGTTACAGGGACCGGCGAGCAGTACTTC

J: TRBJ2-3
length: 14
D: -
size: -
V: TRBV28
CDR3: CASSLIGGTDTQYF
DNA: TGTGCCAGCAGTCTGATTGGGGGGACAGATACGCAGTATTTT

J: TRBJ1-1
length: 15
D: TRBD1
size: once
V: TRBV15
CDR3: CATSRGRTGGTEAFF
DNA: TGTGCCACCAGCAGAGGAAGGACAGGGGGCACTGAAGCTTTCTTT

J: TRBJ2-1
length: 12
D: -
size: -
V: TRBV7-9
CDR3: CASSPPSGEQFF
DNA: TGTGCCAGCAGCCCCCCATCGGGTGAGCAGTTCTTC

J: TRBJ2-7
length: 14
D: -
size: -
V: TRBV5-1
CDR3: CASSPPSSSYEQYF
DNA: TGCGCCAGCAGCCCGCCCTCGAGCTCCTACGAGCAGTACTTC

J: TRBJ2-5
length: 14
D: -
size: -
V: TRBV5-1
CDR3: CASSLEAGRETQYF
DNA: TGCGCCAGCAGCTTGGAGGCAGGGCGGGAGACCCAGTACTTC

J: TRBJ2-7
length: 12
D: TRBD1
size: -
V: TRBV18
CDR3: CASSATGAEQYF
DNA: TGTGCCAGCTCAGCCACAGGGGCCGAGCAGTACTTC